This T cell receptor beta chain emerged from a study of regulatory and conventional T cells in RAG deficiency. Study-level findings and limits: Other subsets showed about 10-fold reductions, but Treg unique TCR beta sequences fell 95 to 100-fold in these patients. Patient subsets had shorter CDR3s; Omenn Treg-Tconv overlap exceeded 85%.

Clones were sequenced by immunoSEQ multiplex PCR, and TCRdb holds only the in-frame ones, with some missing. The data hold around 37,000 clones, with about 91% observed a single time. The V and J ends lost 6 bases and 7 bases, in that order; junction bases with no gene match: 11. Germline V gene sequence: CDR1 SQVTM, CDR2 ANQGSEA. The CDR3 is made up of 16 amino acids. Of note for this clone: No antigen is known for it.

These records were also assigned to another study, of regulatory T cells. That report notes: The primer mix had 52 TRBV and 13 TRBJ primers.

V gene TRBV29-1 combines with J gene TRBJ2-2; 13 bases are shared with TRBD2. The receptor comes from a human donor in good health. The material sequenced was CD8+ T cells sorted from blood. The CDR3 coding sequence is TGCAGCGTCCGGACTAGCGGGAGTAGGGTCGGCGGGGAGCTGTTTTTT. It yields the protein CSVRTSGSRVGGELFF.